This T cell receptor (beta chain) came from a study of blood T cell repertoires in COVID-19. At the level of the study: Sources were T cells, B-cell-depleted T cells, or PBMCs; the material itself was cDNA or gDNA.

CDR3 length equals 15 residues. Germline CDR1 and CDR2: SGHRS and YFSETQ. V trimming: 7 bases; J trimming: 1 base; junction bases outside the gene matches: 8. Some clones are missing from TCRdb's copy, which holds only in-frame ones; the method was immunoSEQ multiplex PCR. The sample lists 430,000 or so clones, around nine tenths seen once, with approximately 1.8% in the top ten. In this sample, this clone turned up once. The receptor's source is a woman aged 40 to 55 who had recovered from COVID-19. The material sequenced was PBMCs or T cells enriched from blood (not recorded which). The rearrangement links TRBV5-1 to TRBJ2-3; 8 bases line up with TRBD1. In DNA form, the CDR3 reads TGCGCCAGCGGATTGCAGGGGGCAGGCACAGATACGCAGTATTTT. The encoded protein is CASGLQGAGTDTQYF.